This TCR beta chain was captured in a study of blood T cell repertoires in COVID-19. Study details: PBMCs, B-cell-depleted T cells, or T cells provided the cDNA or gDNA that made up the material.

The CDR3 is made up of 13 amino acids. Trimming removed 3 bases from V and 5 bases from J, with 13 bases in between. Per germline, CDR1 SQVTM and CDR2 ANQGSEA. Source study methods: Reference gene primer amplification gave nucleated cell count estimates. Using immunoSEQ multiplex PCR, the repertoire was profiled, and TCRdb retains in-frame clones only, with some absent. That table gives V, J and clone size, and the DNA gave D and trimming. The sample has about 260,000 clones; about 89% are singletons. Sequenced material: peripheral blood. The sequence was obtained from a man between 40 and 49 years old who had recovered from COVID-19. The chain has TRBV29-1 and TRBJ1-2; no firm D call. In DNA form, the CDR3 reads TGCAGCGTTGAGGCCACCTTTGGTTATGGCTACACCTTC. It codes for CSVEATFGYGYTF.